This T cell receptor beta chain was identified during a study of memory CD4+ T cells and cytomegalovirus serostatus. Study-wide points: A US-trained random forest predicted CMV serostatus with median AUC around 0.92.

Germline V CDR1 and CDR2: SGHRS, YFSETQ. The CDR3 extends over 14 amino acids. Trimming pared 4 bases from V and 3 bases from J, leaving 13 bases between. Single viable CD3+CD4+CD8-CD45RO+ cells were sorted as the memory CD4+ T cells. Positive selection with CD4 microbeads enriched total CD4+ T cells. The method was immunoSEQ multiplex PCR; TCRdb's version includes in-frame clones alone and lacks a portion of them. The table shows around 88,000 clones, with 75% to 85% occurring only once. Comments on this clone: The antigen is unknown.

This clonotype originated in an adult in good health and CMV-seropositive. The rearrangement links TRBV5-1 to TRBJ2-5; the D call may be TRBD1 or TRBD2 (5 bases each). The sequencing sample was made of memory CD4+ T cells from blood. CDR3 amino acids: CASSPGPLEETQYF. CDR3 sequence (DNA): TGCGCCAGCAGCCCGGGACCTCTAGAAGAGACCCAGTACTTC.